This section outlines one T cell receptor (beta chain) sequence together with its context. A much more abundant neighbour one base away suggests this may be a read error. The CDR3 ends on some other residue instead of the conserved phenylalanine or tryptophan, so this is likely a read error. This sample is drawn from a study of regulatory T cells in long-lasting Graves disease. CDR3-region Arm-PCR and iRepertoire HTBI primers produced the TCR beta libraries. MiXCR, applied by TCRdb to the multiplex PCR reads, yields one record per CDR3 protein. The sample lists hundreds of thousands of distinct CDR3 sequences, about 21% occurring once. Germline-derived CDR1 and CDR2 are DFQATT and SNEGSKA (reference sequence). The V end was cut by 5 bases, the J end by 0 bases, with 10 bases between. This CDR3 is 13 amino acids long. The time point: persistent/refractory GD, antithyroid drugs over 5 years with positive TRAb. The authors made the TCR library using RNA they extracted from PBMCs.

Sequencing was performed on peripheral blood mononuclear cells (PBMCs), taken when the disease was refractory, from a patient treated with antithyroid drugs. This chain uses TRBV20-1 with TRBJ1-1; maybe TRBD1 (5 bases). The TCR sequence derives from a female donor with Graves disease. The CDR3 DNA is TGCAGTGCTCGACGACAGATGAACACTGAAGCTTTCCTT. Translated, it gives CSARRQMNTEAFL.